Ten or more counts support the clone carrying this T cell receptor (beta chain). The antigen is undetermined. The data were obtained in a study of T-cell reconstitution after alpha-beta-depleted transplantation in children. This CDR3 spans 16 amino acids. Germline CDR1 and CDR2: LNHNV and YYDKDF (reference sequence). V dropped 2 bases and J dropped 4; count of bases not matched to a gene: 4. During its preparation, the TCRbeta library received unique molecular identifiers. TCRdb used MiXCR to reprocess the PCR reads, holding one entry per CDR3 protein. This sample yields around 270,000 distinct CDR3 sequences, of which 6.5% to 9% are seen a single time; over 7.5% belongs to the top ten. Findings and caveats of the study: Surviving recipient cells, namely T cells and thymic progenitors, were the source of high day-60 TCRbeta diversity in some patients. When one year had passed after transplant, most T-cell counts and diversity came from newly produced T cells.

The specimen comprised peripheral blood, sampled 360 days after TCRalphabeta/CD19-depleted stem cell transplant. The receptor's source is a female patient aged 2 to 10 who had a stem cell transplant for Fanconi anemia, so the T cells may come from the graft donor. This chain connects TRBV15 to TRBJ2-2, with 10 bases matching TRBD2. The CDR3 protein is CATSRTSGGATGELFF. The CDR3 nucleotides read TGTGCCACCAGCAGAACCAGCGGGGGGGCCACCGGGGAGCTGTTTTTT.